One and the same sample provided the 2 T cell receptor beta chains below, sequenced in a study of regulatory T cells in long-lasting Graves disease. iRepertoire HTBI primers and Arm-PCR of CDR3 regions built TCR beta libraries. TCRdb re-derived calls from the multiplex PCR reads in MiXCR, one entry per CDR3 protein. This table holds roughly 490,000 distinct CDR3 sequences, about 20% found once. As to time point: persistent/refractory GD, antithyroid drugs over 5 years with positive TRAb. After RNA was extracted from PBMCs, the TCR library was made from it. This specimen consisted of peripheral blood mononuclear cells (PBMCs), obtained when the disease was refractory, from a patient treated with antithyroid drugs. The receptor set was obtained from a female donor with Graves disease.

The chain uses TRBV10-3 and TRBJ2-7; 8 positions agree with TRBD2. Per the germline V gene, CDR1 is ENHRY and CDR2 is SYGVKD. Trimming at V came to 3 bases and at J to 0 bases, leaving 13 bases not matched to a gene. This CDR3 region has 18 residues. The CDR3 region has the DNA TGTGCCATCAGTGACCTCCCGGGACTAGAGGTCCCCTCCTACGAGCAGTACTTC. Protein sequence: CAISDLPGLEVPSYEQYF.

This clonotype was seen repeatedly, ten times or more. This chain connects TRBV6-1 to TRBJ1-4, with no clear D. Trimming removed 6 bases at V and 6 bases at J, with 11 bases between. The CDR3 is made up of 13 amino acids. The germline CDR1 and CDR2 sequences are MNHNS and SASEGT. DNA for the CDR3: TGTGCCAGCAGGGGAGGAGTGGATGAAAAACTGTTTTTT. This codes for CASRGGVDEKLFF.